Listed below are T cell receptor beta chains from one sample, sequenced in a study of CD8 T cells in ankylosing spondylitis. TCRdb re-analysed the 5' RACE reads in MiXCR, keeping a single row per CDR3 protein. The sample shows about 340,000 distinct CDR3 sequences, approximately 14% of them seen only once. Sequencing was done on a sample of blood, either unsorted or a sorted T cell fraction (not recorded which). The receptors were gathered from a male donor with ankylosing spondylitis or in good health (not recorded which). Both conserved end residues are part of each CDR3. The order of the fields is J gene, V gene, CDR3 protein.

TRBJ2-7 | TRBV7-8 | CASSSLEPTSGDYEQYF
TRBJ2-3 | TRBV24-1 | CATESGGQGTDTQYF
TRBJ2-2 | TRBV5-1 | CASSSPGLSTGELFF
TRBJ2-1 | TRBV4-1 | CASSQGGLGGFSYNEQFF
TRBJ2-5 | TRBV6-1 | CASSGRIQETQYF
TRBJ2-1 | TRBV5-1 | CASSLTSGGPTEQFF
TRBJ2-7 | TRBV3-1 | CASSPVVNSYEQYF
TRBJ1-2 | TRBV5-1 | CASSLVGREENGYTF
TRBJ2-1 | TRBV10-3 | CAISESALDEQFF
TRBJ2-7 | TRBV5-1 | CASSLGRDREVVTFRYEQYF
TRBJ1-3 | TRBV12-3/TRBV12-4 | CASVTFLGTLSGNTIYF
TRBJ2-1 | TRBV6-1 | CASSLGLAGTPQGEQFF
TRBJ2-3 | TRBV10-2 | CASSESRASGTDTQYF
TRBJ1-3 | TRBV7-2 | CASSPGFSGNTIYF
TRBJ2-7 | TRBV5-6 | CASSLSNYEQYF
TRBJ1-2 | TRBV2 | CASSPVGQANYGYTF
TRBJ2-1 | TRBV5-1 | CASSPTGTSGSSEQFF
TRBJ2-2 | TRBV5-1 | CASSLGRGNTGELFF
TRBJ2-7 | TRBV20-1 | CSAIWGETSYEQYF
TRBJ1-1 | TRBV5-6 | CASSLRLSNTEAFF
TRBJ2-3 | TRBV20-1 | CSVGGLGDTQYF
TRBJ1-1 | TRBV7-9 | CASSSGSLGGAFF
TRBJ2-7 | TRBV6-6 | CASSYKDRAEQYF
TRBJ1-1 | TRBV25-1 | CASSVSGMNTEAFF
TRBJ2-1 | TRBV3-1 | CASSPPAKSSYNEQFF
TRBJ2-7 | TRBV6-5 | CASSYSRGRIYEQYF
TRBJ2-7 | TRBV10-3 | CAISRDYGTGGTSGSTEQYF
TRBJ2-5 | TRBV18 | CASSPGSQETQYF
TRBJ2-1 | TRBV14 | CASSQGTRLEQFF
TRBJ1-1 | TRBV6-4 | CASSRVPNTEAFF
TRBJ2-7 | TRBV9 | CASSVTQGTHEQYF
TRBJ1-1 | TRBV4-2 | CASSQAPPIAFF
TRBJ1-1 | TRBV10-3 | CAIRPGPNTEAFF
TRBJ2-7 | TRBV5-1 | CASSLASGYEQYF
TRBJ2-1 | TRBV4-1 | CASSPWGGLYNEQFF
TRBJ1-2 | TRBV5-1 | CASAADRGSGYTF
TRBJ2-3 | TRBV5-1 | CASSLAWASTDTQYF